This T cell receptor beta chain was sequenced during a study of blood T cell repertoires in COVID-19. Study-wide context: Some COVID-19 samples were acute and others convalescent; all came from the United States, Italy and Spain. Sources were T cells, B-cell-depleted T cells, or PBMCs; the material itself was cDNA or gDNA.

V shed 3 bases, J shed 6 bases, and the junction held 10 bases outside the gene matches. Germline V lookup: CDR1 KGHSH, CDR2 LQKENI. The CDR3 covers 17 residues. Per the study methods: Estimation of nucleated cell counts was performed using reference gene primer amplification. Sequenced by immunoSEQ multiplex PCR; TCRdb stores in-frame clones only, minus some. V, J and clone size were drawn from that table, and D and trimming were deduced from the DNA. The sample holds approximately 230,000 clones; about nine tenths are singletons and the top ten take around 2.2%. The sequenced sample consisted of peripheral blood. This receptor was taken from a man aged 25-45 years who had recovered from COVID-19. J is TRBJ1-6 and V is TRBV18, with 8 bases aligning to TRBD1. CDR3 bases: TGTGCCAGCTCACCGGTACGACAGGGGACATCTAATTCACCCCTCCACTTT. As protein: CASSPVRQGTSNSPLHF.